The T cell receptor beta chain described here comes from a study of T cell repertoires in cytomegalovirus infection. This clonotype appeared many times. TCRdb re-derived calls from the reads in MiXCR, one entry per CDR3 protein. The table has over 300,000 distinct CDR3 sequences, roughly a sixth seen once. This CDR3 has 17 residues. CDR1 LGHNA and CDR2 YNFKEQ come from the germline V gene. Trimming stripped 0 bases from V and 4 bases from J, with 15 bases between. This clonotype was obtained from a human donor in good health (CMV status not recorded). Some clones in this sample may be carry-over from other donors' samples. The sample comprised PBMCs. The chain is built from TRBV4-2 and TRBJ1-4, with TRBD1 as a possible D gene (5 bases). The chain's CDR3 is CASSQDLSTGFNEKLFF. The CDR3 nucleotides read TGTGCCAGCAGCCAAGACTTGTCAACAGGCTTTAATGAAAAACTGTTTTTT.